A single sample is the source of the 8 T cell receptor beta chains below, sequenced in a study of cytomegalovirus exposure and HLA in healthy donors. The PCR made use of 60 Vbeta and 13 Jbeta primers. Sequencing was performed with immunoSEQ multiplex PCR; in TCRdb, only in-frame clones are kept and a portion is missing. The sample's table shows fewer than 200,000 clones. The sequenced material came from PBMCs. All receptors come from a woman in her sixties or seventies in good health and CMV-seronegative.

The J gene is TRBJ1-1, the V gene TRBV11-2; D gene uncertain. CDR3 size: 14 residues. V lost 2 bases and J lost 1, with 8 bases in between. Germline V lookup: CDR1 SGHAT, CDR2 FQNNGV. The CDR3 nucleotides are TGTGCCAGCAGCTTATCACCAGGGAACACTGAAGCTTTCTTT. Its protein is CASSLSPGNTEAFF.

The rearrangement joins TRBV6-5 to TRBJ1-2, with TRBD1 as a possible D gene (6 bases). Germline CDR1 reads MNHEY; CDR2 reads SVGAGI. The V gene lost 5 bases and the J gene lost 0 bases, with 13 bases spanning the gap. The CDR3 is 15 residues long. The CDR3 sequence is CASSTRGGANYGYTF. The CDR3, as DNA: TGTGCCAGCAGTACCCGAGGGGGAGCTAACTATGGCTACACCTTC.

This chain connects TRBV14 to TRBJ1-1, with TRBD1 as a possible D gene (6 bases). The CDR3 is 14 residues long. CDR1 is SGHDN, CDR2 FVKESK, per germline. Trimming took off 5 bases at V and 4 bases at J, with 14 bases between the two ends. Written as DNA, the CDR3 is TGTGCCAGCAGCTCAATAAGGGGGGGCACTGAAGCTTTCTTT. It codes for CASSSIRGGTEAFF.

The chain couples TRBV5-1 to TRBJ2-1; tentative D call: TRBD2 (6 bases). The germline gives CDR1 SGHRS, CDR2 YFSETQ. This CDR3 is built from 13 residues. V lost 1 base, J lost 10 bases, and 12 bases lay in between. The CDR3 loop is CASSLRSGWEQFF. Here the CDR3 DNA reads TGCGCCAGCAGCTTGAGAAGCGGGTGGGAGCAGTTCTTC.

The chain links TRBV2 to TRBJ2-3, with TRBD1 as a possible D gene (6 bases). Germline V gene sequence: CDR1 SNHLY, CDR2 FYNNEI. The V and J ends lost 2 bases and 2 bases respectively, with 8 bases between them. The CDR3 runs 14 residues. CDR3 nucleotides: TGTGCCAGCAGTGAATGGGGGCTCACAGATACGCAGTATTTT. Protein sequence: CASSEWGLTDTQYF.

A word on this clone: This CDR3 is also generated by other DNA sequences in the sample. V gene TRBV7-9 combines with J gene TRBJ2-7; 7 nucleotides align to TRBD2. Trimming cost V 5 bases and J 7 bases; bases outside gene matches: 5. There are 12 residues in the CDR3. Germline V gene data show CDR1 as SEHNR and CDR2 as FQNEAQ (reference sequence). The CDR3 loop is CASSLDGGEQYF. CDR3 DNA sequence: TGTGCCAGCAGCCTGGACGGGGGGGAGCAGTACTTC.

The chain combines TRBV2 with TRBJ1-5, with D unclear. Looked up from germline, CDR1 is SNHLY and CDR2 is FYNNEI. The CDR3 runs 16 residues. V dropped 4 bases and J dropped 0 bases, with 13 bases sitting between them. The CDR3 DNA is TGTGCCAGCAGTGCCGGGGTCAGTTATAGCAATCAGCCCCAGCATTTT. Its protein is CASSAGVSYSNQPQHF.

The chain links TRBV7-6 to TRBJ2-7; no clear D. This CDR3 comprises 14 residues. V dropped 0 bases and J dropped 2 bases, with 8 bases sitting between them. In germline, CDR1 is SGHVS, CDR2 FNYEAQ. Here the CDR3 DNA reads TGTGCCAGCAGCTTAGCGTACTCTACCTACGAGCAGTACTTC. It codes for CASSLAYSTYEQYF.